The T cell receptor beta chain under discussion was sequenced for a study of response to subunit inactivated influenza vaccine. Whole-study results and caveats: Every seasonal influenza vaccination brings in few new T cells, the authors suggested.

TCRdb recomputed calls from the RT-PCR reads with MiXCR, one row per CDR3 protein. The table includes roughly 700,000 distinct CDR3 sequences, around 13% detected once. This clonotype was counted between two and nine times. Its antigen is not known. The germline CDR1 and CDR2 sequences are MNHEY and SVGEGT. The CDR3 is 12 amino acids. The V gene lost 2 bases and the J gene lost 3 bases, with 2 bases spanning the gap. This specimen consisted of PBMCs from blood, obtained roughly 2 weeks before vaccination. This sequence originates from a man aged 50-59 years who received an inactivated influenza vaccine. The chain joins TRBV6-2 or TRBV6-3 to TRBJ1-5; D is unresolved. The CDR3 DNA is TGTGCCAGCAGTTACGCCAATCAGCCCCAGCATTTT. Its translation is CASSYANQPQHF.